Presented here are 6 T cell receptor beta chains from one specimen sequenced in a study of metastatic and nonmetastatic thyroid tumors. No patient had received any treatment before thyroid surgery. TCRdb redid the clone calls on the PCR reads using MiXCR. There are roughly 90,000 clones in the sample; just under 15% occur only once, and 3.6% lies in the top ten. The specimen sequenced was blood. The receptors stem from a female donor with papillary thyroid cancer or a benign thyroid nodule (not recorded which). Some clones in this sample may be carry-over from other donors' samples.

In the case of this clone: A read error may be the cause here, since a much bigger clone is one base away. The rearrangement joins TRBV4-2 to TRBJ1-2; D is ambiguous. The CDR3 has 11 residues. Germline lookup yields CDR1 LGHNA and CDR2 YNFKEQ. The CDR3 here is CVSSHESGYTF. CDR3 bases: TGTGTCAGCAGCCACGAAAGCGGCTACACCTTC.

The V call is TRBV24-1, the J call TRBJ1-2; a possible D gene is TRBD1 (5 bases). The CDR3 has 13 residues. The V end was cut by 5 bases, the J end by 6 bases, with 12 bases between. The V gene's germline CDR1 is KGHDR and CDR2 SFDVKD. The CDR3 bases are TGTGCCACCAGTGGTGAAGGGGCGGATGGCTACACCTTC. Residues: CATSGEGADGYTF.

At least ten counts were recorded for this clone. The chain couples TRBV7-6 to TRBJ2-3, with D perhaps TRBD2 (6 bases). V lost 6 bases and J 5 bases, leaving 15 bases between the germline ends. The CDR3 has 14 residues. Germline CDR1 reads SGHVS; CDR2 reads FNYEAQ. The CDR3 DNA is TGTGCCAGCAGTCCCATGGGGGACTTAGATACGCAGTATTTT. Amino acid sequence: CASSPMGDLDTQYF.

The chain employs TRBV4-2 and TRBJ2-1, with TRBD2 matching 8 bases. Germline V gives CDR1 LGHNA, CDR2 YNFKEQ. This CDR3 is 14 amino acids long. V shed 4 bases, J shed 6 bases, and the junction held 5 bases outside the gene matches. The CDR3 DNA follows: TGTGCCAGCAGCCTCTCGCGGGGGGTCAATGAGCAGTTCTTC. Residues: CASSLSRGVNEQFF.

This clone was picked up many times. The V call is TRBV11-2, the J call TRBJ2-7; TRBD2 might be the D (5 bases). Trimming removed 1 base at V and 3 bases at J, with 16 bases between. The CDR3 sequence is 16 residues long. Germline CDR1 SGHAT, CDR2 FQNNGV. The CDR3 nucleotides read TGTGCCAGCAGCTTAGTTGGGTGGCGGGCCAACTACGAGCAGTACTTC. Protein product: CASSLVGWRANYEQYF.

This clone was picked up many times. The chain recombines TRBV4-2 with TRBJ2-1; 8 bases match TRBD1. CDR3 length equals 16 residues. From germline, CDR1 is LGHNA and CDR2 YNFKEQ. V lost 1 base, J lost 1 base, and 3 bases stayed unmatched. CDR3 in amino acids: CASSQGRDRSYNEQFF. In nucleotides, the CDR3 is TGTGCCAGCAGCCAAGGGCGGGACAGGTCCTACAATGAGCAGTTCTTC.